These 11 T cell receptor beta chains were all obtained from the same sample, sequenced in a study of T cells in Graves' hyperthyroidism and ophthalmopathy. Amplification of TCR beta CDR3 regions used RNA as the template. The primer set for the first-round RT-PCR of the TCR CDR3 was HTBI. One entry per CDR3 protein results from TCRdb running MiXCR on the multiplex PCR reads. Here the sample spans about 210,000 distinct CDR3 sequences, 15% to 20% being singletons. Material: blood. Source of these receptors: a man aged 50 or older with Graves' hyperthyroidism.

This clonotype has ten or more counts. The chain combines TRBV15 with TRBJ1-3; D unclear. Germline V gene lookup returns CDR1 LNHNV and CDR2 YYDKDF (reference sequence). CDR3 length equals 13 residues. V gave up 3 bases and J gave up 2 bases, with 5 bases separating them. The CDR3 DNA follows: TGTGCCACCAGCAGTGAGACTGGAAACACCATATATTTT. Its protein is CATSSETGNTIYF. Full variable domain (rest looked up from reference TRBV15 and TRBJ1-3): DAMVIQNPRYQVTQFGKPVTLSCSQTLNHNVMYWYQQKSSQAPKLLFHYYDKDFNNEADTPDNFQSRRPNTSFCFLDIRSPGLGDTAMYLCATSSETGNTIYFGEGSWLTVV.

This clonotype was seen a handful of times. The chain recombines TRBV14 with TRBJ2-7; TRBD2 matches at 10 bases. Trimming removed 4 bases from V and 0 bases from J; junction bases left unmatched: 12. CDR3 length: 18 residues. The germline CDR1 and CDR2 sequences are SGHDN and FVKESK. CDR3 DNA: TGTGCCAGCAGCCCCGGACTAGCGGCCAACTCCTACTCCTACGAGCAGTACTTC. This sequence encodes CASSPGLAANSYSYEQYF.

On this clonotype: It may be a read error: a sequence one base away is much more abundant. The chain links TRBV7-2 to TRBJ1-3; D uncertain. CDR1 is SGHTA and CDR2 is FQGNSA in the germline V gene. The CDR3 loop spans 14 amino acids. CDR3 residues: CASTGLHSGNTLYF. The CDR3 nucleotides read TGTGCCAGCACTGGGCTGCACTCTGGAAACACCTTATATTTT.

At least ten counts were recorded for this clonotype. CDR3 protein: CASSDLEIGNGELFF. CDR3 DNA: TGTGCCAGCAGTGATTTGGAGATAGGGAACGGGGAGCTGTTTTTT. This rearrangement joins TRBV2 to TRBJ2-2; no firm D call. Germline V lookup: CDR1 SNHLY, CDR2 FYNNEI. V was shortened by 3 bases and J by 7 bases, with 15 bases between the two germline ends. This CDR3 has 15 amino acids.

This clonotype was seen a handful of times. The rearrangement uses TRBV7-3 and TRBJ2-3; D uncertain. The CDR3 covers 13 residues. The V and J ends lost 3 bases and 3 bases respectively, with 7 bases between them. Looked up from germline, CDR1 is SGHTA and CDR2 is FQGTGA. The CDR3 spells CASSFASTDTQYF. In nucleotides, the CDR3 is TGTGCCAGCAGCTTCGCCTCGACAGATACGCAGTATTTT.

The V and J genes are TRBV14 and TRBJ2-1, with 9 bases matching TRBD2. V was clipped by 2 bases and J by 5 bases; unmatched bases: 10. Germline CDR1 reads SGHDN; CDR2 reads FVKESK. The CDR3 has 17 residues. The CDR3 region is CASSQTPLAGDNNEQFF. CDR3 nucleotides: TGTGCCAGCAGCCAAACGCCTTTAGCGGGAGACAACAATGAGCAGTTCTTC. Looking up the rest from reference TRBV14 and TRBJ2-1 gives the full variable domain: EAGVTQFPSHSVIEKGQTVTLRCDPISGHDNLYWYRRVMGKEIKFLLHFVKESKQDESGMPNNRFLAERTGGTYSTLKVQPAELEDSGVYFCASSQTPLAGDNNEQFFGPGTRLTVL.

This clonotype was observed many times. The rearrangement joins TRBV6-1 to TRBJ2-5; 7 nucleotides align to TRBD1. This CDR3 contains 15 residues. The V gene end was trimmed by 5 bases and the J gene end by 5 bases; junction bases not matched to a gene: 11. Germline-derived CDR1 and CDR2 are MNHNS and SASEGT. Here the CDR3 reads CASSPSTRGRETQYF. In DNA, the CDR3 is TGTGCCAGCAGTCCGTCAACGAGGGGGCGGGAGACCCAGTACTTC.

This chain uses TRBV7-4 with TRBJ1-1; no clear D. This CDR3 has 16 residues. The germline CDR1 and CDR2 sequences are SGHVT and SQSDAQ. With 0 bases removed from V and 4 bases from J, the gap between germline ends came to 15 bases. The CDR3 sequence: CASSLAQIGQGTEAFF. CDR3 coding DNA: TGTGCCAGCAGCTTAGCCCAAATAGGGCAAGGCACTGAAGCTTTCTTT.

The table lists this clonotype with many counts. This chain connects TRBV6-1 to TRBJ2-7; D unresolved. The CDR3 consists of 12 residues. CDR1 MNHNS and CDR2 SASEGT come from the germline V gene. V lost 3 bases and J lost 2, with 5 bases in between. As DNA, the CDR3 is TGTGCCAGCAGTGACGGTACCTACGAGCAGTACTTC. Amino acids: CASSDGTYEQYF.

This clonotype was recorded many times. CDR3 in DNA: TGTGCCAGCAGCTTTTTAGCGGGACGGGTCACAGATACGCAGTATTTT. It codes for CASSFLAGRVTDTQYF. The rearrangement joins TRBV7-2 to TRBJ2-3, with 8 bases that match TRBD2. V dropped 3 bases and J dropped 2; count of bases not matched to a gene: 7. The CDR3 spans 16 residues. Per germline, CDR1 SGHTA and CDR2 FQGNSA.

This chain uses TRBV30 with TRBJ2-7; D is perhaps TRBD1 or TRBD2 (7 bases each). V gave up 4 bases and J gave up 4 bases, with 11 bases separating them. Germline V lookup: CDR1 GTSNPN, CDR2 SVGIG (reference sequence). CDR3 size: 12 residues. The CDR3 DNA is TGTGCCTGGAACAGGGGAGGGTACGAGCAGTACTTC. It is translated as CAWNRGGYEQYF.